The next 29 T cell receptor beta chains were all read from a single sample in a study of CD8 T cells in Susac syndrome. A quantity of about 0.45 to 1 ug RNA underwent reverse transcription using random hexamers. Via MiXCR, TCRdb re-called the immunoSEQ multiplex PCR reads, giving one row per CDR3 protein. The data contain approximately 200,000 distinct CDR3 sequences, 95% of them singletons. Sequencing was done on a sample of CD4+ T cells from PBMCs. The source is a human donor with multiple sclerosis.

CDR3 sequence (DNA): TGCGCCAGCTCGGACAGGGAGAATTCACCCCTCCACTTT. Its translation: CASSDRENSPLHF. V gene TRBV5-1 combines with J gene TRBJ1-6; 8 nucleotides align to TRBD1. Germline CDR1 is SGHRS and CDR2 is YFSETQ. This CDR3 comprises 13 residues. With V trimmed by 7 bases and J by 7 bases, 4 bases remained unmatched.

The chain carries TRBV12-3 or TRBV12-4 and TRBJ1-5; 8 bases fit TRBD1. V lost 6 bases to trimming and J lost 6 bases; unmatched junction nucleotides: 16. This CDR3 is built from 17 residues. The DNA of the CDR3 is TGTGCCAGCAGCCGGGACAGGTCGGAGGAAATAGGTCAGCCCCAGCATTTT. Encoded protein: CASSRDRSEEIGQPQHF.

The V call is TRBV20-1, the J call TRBJ1-4, with D unclear. Trimming took off 5 bases at V and 1 base at J, with 8 bases between the two ends. The CDR3 is 13 amino acids. Germline V gene lookup returns CDR1 DFQATT and CDR2 SNEGSKA (reference sequence). In nucleotides, the CDR3 is TGCAGTGCTGATACGGGAACTAATGAAAAACTGTTTTTT. Translation: CSADTGTNEKLFF.

The rearrangement links TRBV20-1 to TRBJ2-7; 7 positions match TRBD2. The CDR3 contains 13 residues. Germline loops: CDR1 DFQATT, CDR2 SNEGSKA (reference sequence). V lost 2 bases and J lost 4; bases outside the gene matches: 5. CDR3 sequence (DNA): TGCAGTGCTAGAACGGCGGGGGTTTACGAGCAGTACTTC. This translates into CSARTAGVYEQYF.

This chain links TRBV12-3 or TRBV12-4 with TRBJ1-1, with D perhaps matching TRBD1 (5 bases). The V gene lost 6 bases and the J gene lost 7 bases, with 9 bases spanning the gap. This CDR3 comprises 11 residues. The CDR3 protein is CASRGTNEAFF. The CDR3 DNA follows: TGTGCCAGCAGGGGGACCAATGAAGCTTTCTTT.

The chain uses TRBV20-1 and TRBJ2-1; D is uncertain. The CDR3 totals 14 residues. The germline V gene has CDR1 DFQATT and CDR2 SNEGSKA (reference sequence). The V and J ends lost 3 bases and 4 bases respectively, with 13 bases between them. The CDR3 DNA sequence: TGCAGTGCTAGTCACGGTAATAGTTACAATGAGCAGTTCTTC. Translated: CSASHGNSYNEQFF.

V and J are TRBV9 and TRBJ2-2, with a tentative D call TRBD1 (7 bases). The CDR3 runs to 15 residues. Trimming cost V 5 bases and J 6 bases, with 17 bases left between them. Germline CDR1 reads SGDLS; CDR2 reads YYNGEE. The CDR3 loop is CASREGGQRAGELFF. CDR3 nucleotide sequence: TGTGCCAGCAGAGAGGGGGGACAGAGGGCCGGGGAGCTGTTTTTT.

The rearrangement uses TRBV2 and TRBJ2-7; D is ambiguous. CDR1 and CDR2 (germline): SNHLY, FYNNEI. Trimming pared 1 base from V and 3 bases from J, leaving 16 bases between. This CDR3 has 16 amino acids. This CDR3 is CASSEDSLYGNYEQYF. The CDR3 DNA reads TGTGCCAGCAGTGAAGACTCCTTGTATGGGAACTACGAGCAGTACTTC.

The rearrangement uses TRBV5-4 and TRBJ2-1; D is unclear. Germline V gene lookup returns CDR1 SGHNT and CDR2 YYREEE (reference sequence). CDR3 length: 13 amino acids. In DNA, the CDR3 is TGTGCGTATAATGGGTTTTCCTACAATGAGCAGTTCTTC. It is translated as CAYNGFSYNEQFF. Full variable domain (missing parts from reference TRBV5-4 and TRBJ2-1): ETGVTQSPTHLIKTRGQQVTLRCSSQSGHNTVSWYQQALGQGPQFIFQYYREEENGRGNFPPRFSGLQFPNYSSELNVNALELDDSALYLCAYNGFSYNEQFFGPGTRLTVL.

This clonotype was seen a few times. The gene calls are TRBV11-2 and TRBJ2-5, with a weak D call TRBD2 (6 bases). V lost 6 bases to trimming and J lost 1 base, with 12 bases between them. CDR3 length equals 14 residues. From germline, CDR1 is SGHAT and CDR2 FQNNGV. The CDR3 bases are TGTGCCAGCAGTTTTCGCGGGGTCCAAGAGACCCAGTACTTC. Translating it yields CASSFRGVQETQYF. The whole variable domain, remainder taken from reference TRBV11-2 and TRBJ2-5, is EAGVAQSPRYKIIEKRQSVAFWCNPISGHATLYWYQQILGQGPKLLIQFQNNGVVDDSQLPKDRFSAERLKGVDSTLKIQPAKLEDSAVYLCASSFRGVQETQYFGPGTRLLVL.

This clonotype has only one observation. The chain is built from TRBV29-1 and TRBJ1-1, with D unclear. The CDR3 has 12 amino acids. V was trimmed by 8 bases and J by 1 base, leaving 11 bases between them. Germline V gene sequence: CDR1 SQVTM, CDR2 ANQGSEA. CDR3 coding DNA: TGCAGCTCGAGGTGGGAGAACACTGAAGCTTTCTTT. This codes for CSSRWENTEAFF.

The chain uses TRBV30 and TRBJ2-5; 7 nucleotides match TRBD1. The V segment lost 7 bases and the J segment 1 base; nucleotides outside the gene matches: 3. This CDR3 comprises 12 residues. Germline CDR1 is GTSNPN and CDR2 is SVGIG (reference sequence). The CDR3 reads CAYRDSQETQYF. CDR3 in DNA: TGTGCCTACCGGGACAGCCAAGAGACCCAGTACTTC. The full variable domain, with the rest looked up from reference TRBV30 and TRBJ2-5, is SQTIHQWPATLVQPVGSPLSLECTVEGTSNPNLYWYRQAAGRGLQLLFYSVGIGQISSEVPQNLSASRPQDRQFILSSKKLLLSDSGFYLCAYRDSQETQYFGPGTRLLVL.

The chain's CDR3 is CASRNDGNTEAFF. DNA for the CDR3: TGTGCCAGCAGAAACGACGGGAACACTGAAGCTTTCTTT. This rearrangement joins TRBV6-5 to TRBJ1-1, with D hard to call. V was pared by 6 bases and J by 1 base, with 9 bases between. Per the germline V gene, CDR1 is MNHEY and CDR2 is SVGAGI. The CDR3 runs 13 residues.

The chain links TRBV29-1 to TRBJ2-7; 7 bases are a match to TRBD1. The V segment lost 7 bases and the J segment 5 bases; nucleotides outside the gene matches: 8. CDR1 and CDR2 from the germline V gene are SQVTM and ANQGSEA. The CDR3 has 12 amino acids. The CDR3 loop is CSAWDSPNEQYV. In nucleotides, the CDR3 is TGCAGCGCATGGGACAGTCCCAACGAGCAGTACGTC.

CDR3 region: CSVRGGDSNQPQHF. CDR3 bases: TGCAGCGTTCGAGGGGGGGATAGCAATCAGCCCCAGCATTTT. This chain joins TRBV29-1 and TRBJ1-5, with D perhaps TRBD1 (6 bases). Between the trimmed V and J ends, which lost 5 bases and 0 bases, there was a span of 11 bases. Germline V gene sequence: CDR1 SQVTM, CDR2 ANQGSEA. The CDR3 consists of 14 residues. The whole variable domain, remainder taken from reference TRBV29-1 and TRBJ1-5, is SAVISQKPSRDICQRGTSLTIQCQVDSQVTMMFWYRQQPGQSLTLIATANQGSEATYESGFVIDKFPISRPNLTFSTLTVSNMSPEDSSIYLCSVRGGDSNQPQHFGDGTRLSIL.

The chain carries TRBV2 and TRBJ1-2; no clear D gene. CDR1 and CDR2 from the germline V gene are SNHLY and FYNNEI. This CDR3 is 12 amino acids long. V was clipped by 3 bases and J by 4 bases, with 6 bases between them. CDR3 nucleotide sequence: TGTGCCAGCAGTGAGAGGGCCTATGGCTACACCTTC. Amino acids: CASSERAYGYTF.

This clonotype was observed a single time. The chain carries TRBV29-1 and TRBJ2-7, with 7 nucleotides matching TRBD2. Trimming cost V 2 bases and J 2 bases; bases outside gene matches: 6. From germline, CDR1 is SQVTM and CDR2 ANQGSEA. This CDR3 has 14 residues. This CDR3 reads CSVESGTATYEQYF. CDR3 sequence (DNA): TGCAGCGTTGAAAGCGGGACTGCTACCTACGAGCAGTACTTC.

This rearrangement joins TRBV29-1 to TRBJ2-3, with TRBD2 as a possible D gene (7 bases). This CDR3 comprises 15 residues. The germline V gene has CDR1 SQVTM and CDR2 ANQGSEA. With 6 bases removed from V and 3 bases from J, the gap between germline ends came to 19 bases. DNA of the CDR3: TGCAGCGTGGCAACTTGGGGGGGCCAGACAGATACGCAGTATTTT. Protein: CSVATWGGQTDTQYF.

The J gene is TRBJ2-7, the V gene TRBV20-1; a possible D gene is TRBD2 (6 bases). The CDR3 consists of 17 residues. V gave up 5 bases and J gave up 4 bases, with 27 bases separating them. CDR1 DFQATT and CDR2 SNEGSKA come from the germline V gene (reference sequence). The CDR3 sequence: CSASSWGTGVGKYEQYV. The CDR3, as DNA: TGCAGTGCTTCCTCGTGGGGCACGGGGGTAGGGAAATACGAGCAGTACGTC.

This chain links TRBV27 with TRBJ2-2; D might be TRBD2 (6 bases). The germline V gene encodes CDR1 MNHEY and CDR2 SMNVEV (reference sequence). The CDR3 contains 17 residues. V dropped 5 bases and J dropped 7 bases, with 23 bases sitting between them. CDR3 loop: CASSNKPGLSNIGELFF. The CDR3, as DNA: TGTGCCAGCAGTAACAAACCGGGACTCAGTAATATCGGGGAGCTGTTTTTT.

The V and J genes are TRBV9 and TRBJ2-7, with D maybe TRBD2 (7 bases). V lost 3 bases, J lost 7 bases, and 17 bases lay in between. This CDR3 region has 14 residues. CDR1 and CDR2 from the germline V gene are SGDLS and YYNGEE. The CDR3 coding sequence is TGTGCCAGCAGCGGATCCGGGGGGCCAGGTGAGCAGTACTTC. It yields the protein CASSGSGGPGEQYF.

The V call is TRBV3-1, the J call TRBJ2-2, with 7 nucleotides matching TRBD1. V gave up 1 base and J gave up 7 bases; unmatched junction bases: 6. The CDR3 has 15 amino acids. Looked up from germline, CDR1 is LGHDT and CDR2 is YNNKEL (reference sequence). The CDR3: CASSQGQGHGGELFF. CDR3 nucleotides: TGTGCCAGCAGCCAAGGACAGGGTCACGGCGGGGAGCTGTTTTTT.

This clonotype is a singleton in its sample. CDR3 nucleotides: TGTGCCAGCAGTTTACCCCGGAATGAGCAGTTCTTC. Protein: CASSLPRNEQFF. The V and J genes are TRBV12-3 or TRBV12-4 and TRBJ2-1; D not certain. The CDR3 sequence is 12 residues long. The germline V and J ends were trimmed by 2 bases and 7 bases, with 6 bases remaining between them.

V is TRBV5-1 and J is TRBJ2-7; D call uncertain. The CDR3 is 14 amino acids. Trimming shortened V by 0 bases and J by 5 bases, and 12 bases separated the two germline ends. In germline, CDR1 is SGHRS, CDR2 YFSETQ. CDR3 sequence reads: CASSLAVEGNEQYF. The CDR3 region has the DNA TGCGCCAGCAGCTTGGCCGTCGAAGGGAACGAGCAGTACTTC.

The chain recombines TRBV5-1 with TRBJ2-1; TRBD1 agrees at 11 bases. The CDR3 extends over 19 amino acids. Trimming removed 4 bases from V and 0 bases from J; junction bases left unmatched: 12. The germline V gene has CDR1 SGHRS and CDR2 YFSETQ. The chain's CDR3 is CASSIGTGGSLSSYNEQFF. The CDR3 DNA reads TGCGCCAGCAGCATCGGGACAGGGGGATCCCTTAGCTCCTACAATGAGCAGTTCTTC.

The chain recombines TRBV4-1 with TRBJ1-2; no clear D gene. V was pared by 2 bases and J by 5 bases, with 9 bases between. Germline V CDR1 and CDR2: MGHRA, YSYEKL. The CDR3 loop spans 13 amino acids. CDR3 bases: TGCGCCAGCAGCCAACTAGACACATATGGCTACACCTTC. Translation: CASSQLDTYGYTF.

CDR3 sequence reads: CSVDGSTTDTQYF. CDR3 sequence (DNA): TGCAGCGTTGATGGCAGTACCACAGATACGCAGTATTTT. The chain employs TRBV29-1 and TRBJ2-3; D call uncertain. Germline-derived CDR1 and CDR2 are SQVTM and ANQGSEA. The V end was cut by 3 bases, the J end by 2 bases, with 9 bases between. This CDR3 contains 13 residues.

The chain combines TRBV20-1 with TRBJ2-1, with D possibly matching TRBD2 (6 bases). Trimming cost V 1 base and J 9 bases, with 13 bases left between them. This CDR3 spans 13 amino acids. Germline loops: CDR1 DFQATT, CDR2 SNEGSKA (reference sequence). The CDR3 spells CSARAQEEGEQFF. The CDR3 DNA reads as TGCAGTGCTAGAGCCCAGGAGGAGGGTGAGCAGTTCTTC.

The CDR3 bases are TGTGCCAGCAGTCAAGGGACAGGGATAAACACTGAAGCTTTCTTT. It yields the protein CASSQGTGINTEAFF. V is TRBV27 and J is TRBJ1-1, with TRBD1 matching over 9 bases. Germline CDR1 and CDR2: MNHEY and SMNVEV (reference sequence). The ends lost 5 bases at V and 2 bases at J; junction bases unmatched: 6. This CDR3 region has 15 residues.